The T cell receptor beta chain described here comes from a study of T cell repertoires in ileal Crohn's disease. Notes on the study in general: Mucosal expansions were suggested to be mainly CD8 T cells.

A word on this clone: The antigen is unknown. A junction boundary mismatches the germline segment, possibly from a read error.

Generated by immunoSEQ multiplex PCR, the TCRdb table keeps only in-frame clones and is missing some. In the table there are roughly 5,000 clones, around 84% of which are singletons. This CDR3 spans 13 amino acids. Germline values: CDR1 MDHEN, CDR2 SYDVKM. The rearrangement uses TRBV28 and TRBJ1-2, with 8 bases identical to TRBD1. This TCR came from an adult with Crohn's disease. What was sequenced was ileal tissue. CDR3 DNA sequence: TGTGCCAGCAGTCCCGGACAGGGTGGTGGCCACACCTTC. This gives the protein CASSPGQGGGHTF.